The clone carrying this T cell receptor (beta chain) was observed a few times. The antigen remains unidentified. CDR1 LNHDA and CDR2 SQIVND come from the germline V gene (reference sequence). Trimming took 5 bases from V and 2 from J; bases not matched to a gene: 6. CDR3 length: 16 residues. The data were taken from a study of cytomegalovirus exposure and HLA in healthy donors. Study-wide results and limits: TRBV6-2, TRBV6-3 and other indistinguishable V segments were excluded. Accurate prediction of most subjects' HLA-A and HLA-B alleles from TCR beta sequences was reported.

The PCR used 60 Vbeta and 13 Jbeta primers. TCRdb's table, derived via immunoSEQ multiplex PCR, lists solely in-frame clones and lacks some. The sample lists some 180,000 clones; under 9.5% were seen once. The sequenced material came from PBMCs. The origin of this receptor is a woman in her twenties or thirties in good health and CMV-seropositive. The chain couples TRBV19 to TRBJ2-7; TRBD2 matches at 13 bases. The CDR3 DNA reads as TGTGCCAGTAGTCCTTCAGGGACTAGCGGGGCCTACGAGCAGTACTTC. This translates into CASSPSGTSGAYEQYF.